Listed below are T cell receptor beta chains from one sample, sequenced in a study of cytomegalovirus exposure and HLA in healthy donors. The assay was immunoSEQ multiplex PCR, and TCRdb's table has in-frame clones only and misses some. This repertoire shows over 250,000 clones, approximately 90% found once; its top ten account for almost 4%. What was sequenced was PBMCs. The source is a man aged 35 to 55 in good health and CMV-seropositive. Both conserved end residues are part of each CDR3. D genes are given only for firm matches. Expanded clones are given a class, and other clones once, few, many or no size at all.

TRBD1	NA	TRBJ2-5	TRBV10-3	TGTGCCATCAGTGAGGGGACAGGGGGTGTTGAGACCCAGTACTTC	CAISEGTGGVETQYF
TRBD1	NA	TRBJ1-1	TRBV27	TGTGCCAGCAGTCGCGGACAGGGGGGAACTGAAGCTTTCTTT	CASSRGQGGTEAFF
NA	few	TRBJ1-2	TRBV5-4	TGTGCCAGCAGCGGACACCGGTATGGCTACACCTTC	CASSGHRYGYTF
TRBD1	NA	TRBJ1-5	TRBV28	TGTGCCAGCAGCCGGACAGGGGGCAATCAGCCCCAGCATTTT	CASSRTGGNQPQHF
NA	NA	TRBJ2-7	TRBV2	TGTGCCAGCAGTGAAGCGCGAGGAAACGAGCAGTACTTC	CASSEARGNEQYF
NA	NA	TRBJ2-2	TRBV10-1	TGCGCCAGCAGTGAGACAGGATCGAACACCGGGGAGCTGTTTTTT	CASSETGSNTGELFF
NA	NA	TRBJ2-3	TRBV4-1	TGCGCCAGCAGCCAATACGCTAGCGAGGGTCTTGCAGATACGCAGTATTTT	CASSQYASEGLADTQYF
TRBD2	NA	TRBJ2-7	TRBV27	TGTGCCAGCAGCTTGACTAGCGGGAGGTACGAGCAGTACTTC	CASSLTSGRYEQYF
TRBD1	NA	TRBJ2-3	TRBV5-1	TGCGCCAGCCACGGGACAGGGGTTAAGGCAGATACGCAGTATTTT	CASHGTGVKADTQYF
NA	NA	TRBJ1-2	TRBV7-8	TGTGCCAGCAGCTTGGCGGGCTTCTCATATGGCTACACCTTC	CASSLAGFSYGYTF
NA	NA	TRBJ2-1	TRBV7-3	TGTGCCAGCAGCTTTGGGCGGGATAGGGAGGCCAATGAGCAGTTCTTC	CASSFGRDREANEQFF
TRBD1	NA	TRBJ1-5	TRBV19	TGTGCCAGTAGTGCACAGGGGCCATTGAATCAGCCCCAGCATTTT	CASSAQGPLNQPQHF
NA	NA	TRBJ1-1	TRBV6-1	TGTGCCAGCAGTGAAACGTGGGAGCTTAACACTGAAGCTTTCTTT	CASSETWELNTEAFF
TRBD1	NA	TRBJ2-3	TRBV9	TGTGCCAGCAGCGTAGCCCGGACAGGGATAGATACGCAGTATTTT	CASSVARTGIDTQYF
TRBD2	NA	TRBJ2-1	TRBV25-1	TGTGCCAGCAGTGCCTTTTCCGGGACTAGCGGGAGGGCTGGGCAGTTCTTC	CASSAFSGTSGRAGQFF
NA	NA	TRBJ1-5	TRBV11-2	TGTGCCAGCAGCTTAGATGCCGGTCATCAGCCCCAGCATTTT	CASSLDAGHQPQHF
NA	NA	TRBJ1-2	TRBV6-5	TGTGCCAGCAGTCGGGATAACTATGGCTACACCTTC	CASSRDNYGYTF
NA	NA	TRBJ2-1	TRBV25-1	TGTGCCAGCAGTGAAGGACGGGGAATCTACAATGAGCAGTTCTTC	CASSEGRGIYNEQFF
NA	once	TRBJ2-5	TRBV6-5	TGTGCCAGCAGTTACGGGCCGCAGTACTTC	CASSYGPQYF
TRBD1	NA	TRBJ1-2	TRBV7-9	TGTGCCAGCAGTCACGCCGGGAGACAGGGATCAGATGGCTACACCTTC	CASSHAGRQGSDGYTF
TRBD2	NA	TRBJ2-5	TRBV2	TGTGCCAGCAGAGGAGGACTAGCGGAAAGGTACCAAGAGACCCAGTACTTC	CASRGGLAERYQETQYF
TRBD2	NA	TRBJ2-1	TRBV29-1	TGCAGCGTTGAAGAGTTGAGCGGGAGGGCCCATGAGCAGTTCTTC	CSVEELSGRAHEQFF
NA	once	TRBJ2-7	TRBV6-4	TGTGCCAGCAGTGAAGGGGACTCCTACGAGCAGTACTTC	CASSEGDSYEQYF
TRBD2	NA	TRBJ2-1	TRBV19	TGTGCCAGTAGTACCGGGACTAGTTCCTACAATGAGCAGTTCTTC	CASSTGTSSYNEQFF
TRBD2	NA	TRBJ2-7	TRBV27	TGTGCCAGCGGGACTAGCGGCGAGCAGTACTTC	CASGTSGEQYF
NA	NA	TRBJ2-5	TRBV25-1	TGTGCCAGCAGGGACTACCTTTCTGAGCAGTACTTC	CASRDYLSEQYF
NA	NA	TRBJ2-1	TRBV19	TGTGCCAGTAGTATAAGCGGAAGCTCCTACAATGAGCAGTTCTTC	CASSISGSSYNEQFF
TRBD2	once	TRBJ2-1	TRBV28	TGTGCCAGCAGCCGACTAGCGCCCCGCTACAATGAGCAGTTCTTC	CASSRLAPRYNEQFF
NA	NA	TRBJ1-2	TRBV6-5	TGTGCCAGCAGTTACTCAGAAAAGGGGGACCGTCATGGCTACACCTTC	CASSYSEKGDRHGYTF
NA	NA	TRBJ2-1	TRBV6-1	TGTGCCAGCAGTGAATTTGGGGGGAGCAATGAGCAGTTCTTC	CASSEFGGSNEQFF
NA	NA	TRBJ2-7	TRBV2	TGTGCCAGCAGTGAAGCGGGGCAGGAGCATTACGAGCAGTACTTC	CASSEAGQEHYEQYF
NA	NA	TRBJ2-6	TRBV18	TGTGCCAGCTCACCTCAGGTAATCTACTCTGGGGCCAACGTCCTGACTTTC	CASSPQVIYSGANVLTF
NA	NA	TRBJ2-5	TRBV7-3	TGTGCCAGCAGCTTTAGGGGGGGGCTCAGGGAGACCCAGTACTTC	CASSFRGGLRETQYF
TRBD1	NA	TRBJ2-5	TRBV4-1	TGCGCCAGCAGCCAAGGTGTCCTGGACAGGGGGTTTCCCCAGTACTTC	CASSQGVLDRGFPQYF
NA	once	TRBJ1-2	TRBV2	TGTGCCAGCATTACACCAGGGGAGTTCTCTGGCTACACCTTC	CASITPGEFSGYTF
TRBD2	NA	TRBJ2-3	TRBV7-9	TGTGCCAGCAGCTTAGCACCGGTCGGGAGGCGCACAGATACGCAGTATTTT	CASSLAPVGRRTDTQYF
TRBD2	NA	TRBJ2-1	TRBV18	TGTGCCAGCTCACCCCGGACTAGTAATGAGCAGTTCTTC	CASSPRTSNEQFF
TRBD2	NA	TRBJ2-3	TRBV7-9	TGTGCCAGCAGCTTAGTCGGGACTAGGCCCACAGATACGCAGTATTTT	CASSLVGTRPTDTQYF
TRBD1	NA	TRBJ2-3	TRBV30	TGTGCCTGGGGACAGGGCTCAGATACGCAGTATTTT	CAWGQGSDTQYF
NA	NA	TRBJ1-6	TRBV25-1	TGTGCCAGCACAGGCTCTTTTAAATCACCCCTCCACTTT	CASTGSFKSPLHF
TRBD2	NA	TRBJ2-3	TRBV2	TGTGCCAGCAAGGGACTAGCGGGAGTTATAGATACGCAGTATTTT	CASKGLAGVIDTQYF
NA	NA	TRBJ1-5	TRBV5-5	TGTGCCAGCAGCTTACTAGAAGGAGTTAGCAATCAGCCCCAGCATTTT	CASSLLEGVSNQPQHF
NA	NA	TRBJ2-2	TRBV19	TGTGCCACTAAGGGGTTTCAAGAGTCCGGGGAGCTGTTTTTT	CATKGFQESGELFF
NA	NA	TRBJ1-2	TRBV10-3	TGTGCCATCAGTGAGCGGGGAGCAATCGACTATGGCTACACCTTC	CAISERGAIDYGYTF
NA	once	TRBJ2-1	TRBV7-3	TGTGCCAGCAGCTTAACAGGAACTACCAATGAGCAGTTCTTC	CASSLTGTTNEQFF
NA	NA	TRBJ1-1	TRBV11-2	TGTGCCAGCAGCTTAGCGGGGGTATTACCCCTAGAAGCTTTCTTT	CASSLAGVLPLEAFF
TRBD1	NA	TRBJ2-7	TRBV5-1	TGCGCCAGCGCCCGGGACAGCCTCTCCTACGAGCAGTACTTC	CASARDSLSYEQYF